This record covers a single TCR beta chain. The sorted Tregs were CD4+CD25+CD127-/low cells. The CDR3 loop spans 13 amino acids. CDR1 DFQATT and CDR2 SNEGSKA come from the germline V gene (reference sequence). Trimming left V 2 bases short and J 5 bases short, with 13 bases between. MiXCR was run by TCRdb on the 5' RACE reads, yielding one entry per CDR3 protein. The table lists about 57,000 distinct CDR3 sequences, 26% of them singletons. The chain has TRBV20-1 and TRBJ2-7; the D call may be TRBD1 or TRBD2 (5 bases each). The clonotype was recovered from a female donor with breast cancer. Material for sequencing was tumor-infiltrating Tregs sorted from the breast tumor. CDR3 residues: CSARWGLMNEQYF. For the CDR3, the DNA is TGCAGTGCTAGATGGGGGTTGATGAACGAGCAGTACTTC.